Below are 29 T cell receptor beta chains sequenced from a single sample in a study of T cells in Graves' hyperthyroidism and ophthalmopathy. Researchers amplified the TCR beta CDR3 regions from RNA transcripts. First-round RT-PCR of the TCR CDR3 relied on the HTBI primer set. TCRdb fed the multiplex PCR reads into MiXCR, producing one record per CDR3 protein. The repertoire has 250,000 to 350,000 distinct CDR3 sequences, approximately 15% of them found once; the top ten carry approximately 60%. The specimen was blood. These receptors came from a woman aged 60-70 years with Graves' ophthalmopathy.

The chain employs TRBV9 and TRBJ2-2; no definite D call. Trimming cost V 0 bases and J 4 bases, with 10 bases left between them. Germline values: CDR1 SGDLS, CDR2 YYNGEE. CDR3 size: 15 residues. CDR3 nucleotide sequence: TGTGCCAGCAGCGTAGATCACAGCTCCACCGGGGAGCTGTTTTTT. Protein: CASSVDHSSTGELFF.

Many counts were recorded for this clonotype. This chain uses TRBV10-3 with TRBJ1-6, with D tentatively TRBD1 (5 bases). Germline values: CDR1 ENHRY, CDR2 SYGVKD. The V and J ends lost 6 bases and 0 bases respectively, with 15 bases between them. The CDR3 sequence is 17 residues long. The CDR3 coding sequence is TGTGCCATCAGCCAAGAATCAGGGATCTCCTATAATTCACCCCTCCACTTT. Translated, it gives CAISQESGISYNSPLHF.

There are a few counts of this clonotype. The V and J genes are TRBV20-1 and TRBJ2-7; 9 bases agree with TRBD1. Germline V gene sequence: CDR1 DFQATT, CDR2 SNEGSKA (reference sequence). Trimming cost V 0 bases and J 4 bases; bases outside gene matches: 7. CDR3 length: 15 residues. The CDR3 coding sequence is TGCAGTGCTAGAGATTTGGAGACAGGGGGTTACGAGCAGTACTTC. This sequence encodes CSARDLETGGYEQYF.

The chain employs TRBV20-1 and TRBJ2-4; TRBD2 matches at 9 bases. The CDR3 sequence is 12 residues long. V lost 6 bases, J lost 8 bases, and 5 bases stayed unmatched. Germline assignment: CDR1 DFQATT and CDR2 SNEGSKA (reference sequence). CDR3 DNA: TGCAGTGCCCAGCGGGGGGTTGACATTCAGTACTTC. The encoded protein is CSAQRGVDIQYF.

At least ten counts were recorded for this clonotype. This chain connects TRBV20-1 to TRBJ2-5, with TRBD1 as a possible D gene (5 bases). The V gene's germline CDR1 is DFQATT and CDR2 SNEGSKA (reference sequence). The CDR3 has 12 amino acids. The V end was cut by 6 bases, the J end by 4 bases, with 12 bases between. In nucleotides, the CDR3 is TGCAGTGCCTTCCCAGGGCGAGAGACCCAGTACTTC. This sequence encodes CSAFPGRETQYF.

This clonotype has a count of ten or more. The rearrangement joins TRBV20-1 to TRBJ2-1; 12 bases match TRBD2. The CDR3 extends over 18 amino acids. The trim removed 3 bases at V and 2 bases at J, leaving 11 bases unmatched. Germline V gene data show CDR1 as DFQATT and CDR2 as SNEGSKA (reference sequence). CDR3 DNA: TGCAGTGCTAGGCGTGAGCTAGCGGGAGGGCCGACCTACAATGAGCAGTTCTTC. This gives the protein CSARRELAGGPTYNEQFF.

The sample holds many counts of this clonotype. V usage is TRBV29-1 and J usage is TRBJ2-3; 9 bases map to TRBD1. This CDR3 has 15 residues. Germline CDR1 and CDR2: SQVTM and ANQGSEA. The V gene end was trimmed by 6 bases and the J gene end by 2 bases; junction bases not matched to a gene: 9. The CDR3 DNA follows: TGCAGCGTGGACTCGACAGGGGGGCCCACAGATACGCAGTATTTT. The encoded protein is CSVDSTGGPTDTQYF.

This clonotype has a count of ten or more. The chain couples TRBV3-1 to TRBJ2-3; D is possibly TRBD2 (6 bases). Germline CDR1 LGHDT, CDR2 YNNKEL (reference sequence). The CDR3 spans 15 residues. Trimming removed 2 bases at V and 7 bases at J, with 16 bases between. DNA for the CDR3: TGTGCCAGCAGCCAACGCCGGGACTCCTACCATACGCAGTATTTT. It codes for CASSQRRDSYHTQYF.

A remark on this clonotype: Compared with germline, one end of the junction differs, possibly owing to a read error. The chain has TRBV5-1 and TRBJ2-7, with no clear D. This CDR3 is built from 13 residues. Looked up from germline, CDR1 is SGHRS and CDR2 is YFSETQ. CDR3 amino acids: CASTRWGSYEQYF. CDR3 nucleotides: TGTGCCAGCACCCGATGGGGCTCCTACGAGCAGTACTTC.

In its sample, this clonotype was seen many times. The chain couples TRBV20-1 to TRBJ1-5, with 9 bases fitting TRBD1. V gave up 3 bases and J gave up 4 bases; unmatched junction bases: 10. CDR1 is DFQATT, CDR2 SNEGSKA, per germline (reference sequence). The CDR3 has 16 amino acids. CDR3 in DNA: TGCAGTGCTAGTTCTTTATCGGGACAGGGTAATCAGCCCCAGCATTTT. It specifies CSASSLSGQGNQPQHF.

This clonotype was recorded many times. J is TRBJ2-1 and V is TRBV5-1; TRBD2 matches 9 bases. Germline lookup yields CDR1 SGHRS and CDR2 YFSETQ. Germline trimming cut 4 bases from V and 8 bases from J; bases unmatched to any gene: 10. The CDR3 runs to 15 residues. The CDR3 spells CASSTTSGRYDEQFF. The CDR3, as DNA: TGCGCCAGCAGCACAACTAGCGGGCGGTATGATGAGCAGTTCTTC.

This clonotype was picked up many times. At one end the junction does not follow the germline gene, possibly because of a read error. This chain joins TRBV7-2 and TRBJ2-6; D is undetermined. Germline V gene data show CDR1 as SGHTA and CDR2 as FQGNSA. This CDR3 is 12 amino acids long. CDR3 sequence reads: CASSLLASVLTF. For the CDR3, the DNA is TGTGCCAGCAGCTTATTGGCCAGCGTCCTGACTTTC.

The V and J genes are TRBV11-2 and TRBJ2-1; TRBD2 matches at 10 bases. The CDR3 totals 15 residues. Per the germline V gene, CDR1 is SGHAT and CDR2 is FQNNGV. Germline trimming cut 3 bases from V and 7 bases from J; bases unmatched to any gene: 6. CDR3 nucleotides: TGTGCCAGCAGCTTTCTAGCGGGAGATACGAATGAGCAGTTCTTC. Translating gives CASSFLAGDTNEQFF. Full variable domain (rest looked up from reference TRBV11-2 and TRBJ2-1): EAGVAQSPRYKIIEKRQSVAFWCNPISGHATLYWYQQILGQGPKLLIQFQNNGVVDDSQLPKDRFSAERLKGVDSTLKIQPAKLEDSAVYLCASSFLAGDTNEQFFGPGTRLTVL.

This chain connects TRBV6-1 to TRBJ2-5; the D is unclear. The CDR3 length is 13 residues. V lost 8 bases to trimming and J lost 3 bases, with 13 bases between them. The germline CDR1 and CDR2 sequences are MNHNS and SASEGT. The CDR3 bases are TGTGCCAGCCGAGTTGGGAAAAAAGAGACCCAGTACTTC. Protein product: CASRVGKKETQYF.

The rearrangement joins TRBV6-2 or TRBV6-3 to TRBJ2-2; 8 bases map to TRBD1. Germline CDR1 is MNHEY and CDR2 is SVGEGT. The V segment lost 5 bases and the J segment 12 bases; nucleotides outside the gene matches: 5. This CDR3 contains 12 residues. The chain's CDR3 is CASSPRQGKLFF. DNA for the CDR3: TGTGCCAGCAGTCCCCGACAGGGGAAGCTGTTTTTT.

This clonotype was found many times. The V call is TRBV5-5, the J call TRBJ1-1; no reliable D call. V shed 0 bases and J shed 3 bases, with 9 bases lying between them. CDR1 and CDR2 (germline): SGHKS, YYEKEE (reference sequence). This CDR3 is built from 14 residues. CDR3 protein: CASSLVRVHTEAFF. The CDR3 DNA reads TGTGCCAGCAGCTTGGTAAGGGTTCACACTGAAGCTTTCTTT.

The sample holds a few counts of this clonotype. The genes are TRBV5-1 and TRBJ2-2; unclear D gene. CDR3 length equals 17 residues. The V gene's germline CDR1 is SGHRS and CDR2 YFSETQ. The germline V and J ends were trimmed by 4 bases and 4 bases, with 20 bases remaining between them. The CDR3 sequence is CASSLGTGFISTGELFF. Written as DNA, the CDR3 is TGCGCCAGCAGCCTGGGCACCGGGTTTATCTCCACCGGGGAGCTGTTTTTT.

This sequence joins TRBV29-1 and TRBJ1-2; a weak D match, TRBD1 (5 bases). Germline CDR1 is SQVTM and CDR2 is ANQGSEA. The CDR3 runs to 12 residues. Trimming removed 4 bases at V and 2 bases at J, with 8 bases between. The CDR3 coding sequence is TGCAGCGTTGGGGGCGGAAACTATGGCTACACCTTC. This gives the protein CSVGGGNYGYTF.

Points on this clonotype: It may be a read error: a sequence one base away is much more abundant. As DNA, the CDR3 is TGCAGTACTAGAGAGGCCAGGGTTGGGACTGAAGCTTTCTTT. Protein product: CSTREARVGTEAFF. The chain uses TRBV20-1 and TRBJ1-1; D is possibly TRBD1 (5 bases). The germline V gene encodes CDR1 DFQATT and CDR2 SNEGSKA (reference sequence). There are 14 residues in the CDR3.

This chain joins TRBV28 and TRBJ2-7; 10 bases are a match to TRBD1. Unmatched junction bases numbered 9, after V lost 6 bases and J lost 4 bases. The CDR3 is 15 residues long. Germline CDR1 MDHEN, CDR2 SYDVKM. CDR3 protein: CASRSQGQGYYEQYF. DNA for the CDR3: TGTGCCAGCAGATCCCAGGGACAGGGGTATTACGAGCAGTACTTC.

A remark on this clonotype: One end of the junction varies from germline; a read error may be responsible. The chain carries TRBV20-1 and TRBJ2-4; no clear D. This CDR3 comprises 13 residues. Germline-derived CDR1 and CDR2 are DFQATT and SNEGSKA (reference sequence). The DNA of the CDR3 is TGCAGTGCTATTGCCCCAGCCAGAAACATTCAGTACTTC. Encoded protein: CSAIAPARNIQYF.

This clonotype was recorded at least ten times. The J gene is TRBJ2-1, the V gene TRBV6-1; D tentatively fits TRBD1 or TRBD2 (7 bases each). In germline, CDR1 is MNHNS, CDR2 SASEGT. CDR3 length equals 15 residues. V was trimmed by 7 bases and J by 7 bases, leaving 20 bases between them. CDR3 DNA: TGTGCCAGCATTGATCAGGGGGGGGTGGGGAATGAGCAGTTCTTC. It encodes CASIDQGGVGNEQFF.

This clonotype was observed many times. The CDR3 bases are TGTGCCAGCAGTCGGCCTAGCACAGATACGCAGTATTTT. Protein sequence: CASSRPSTDTQYF. This rearrangement joins TRBV6-2 or TRBV6-3 to TRBJ2-3; D unclear. Per germline, CDR1 MNHEY and CDR2 SVGEGT. The CDR3 consists of 13 residues. The V gene lost 5 bases and the J gene lost 0 bases, with 6 bases spanning the gap.

This clonotype came up once. This CDR3 fails to terminate in the conserved phenylalanine or tryptophan, so it likely reflects a read error. This sequence joins TRBV3-1 and TRBJ1-5; 9 bases align to TRBD1. The CDR3 consists of 21 residues. Germline assignment: CDR1 LGHDT and CDR2 YNNKEL (reference sequence). Trimming at V came to 1 base and at J to 0 bases, leaving 16 bases not matched to a gene. The CDR3 nucleotides read TGTGCCAGCAGCCAAGCCTATAGGGGGACAGGGCCCCCCTATAGCAATCAGCCCCAGCATTCT. This sequence encodes CASSQAYRGTGPPYSNQPQHS.

This clonotype was counted many times. This sequence joins TRBV20-1 and TRBJ2-5, with 8 bases identical to TRBD1. CDR3 length: 12 amino acids. The J segment lost 2 bases and the V segment lost 5 bases, leaving 1 base of the junction unmatched. Germline V lookup: CDR1 DFQATT, CDR2 SNEGSKA (reference sequence). CDR3 protein: CSAHRGQETQYF. CDR3 coding DNA: TGCAGTGCTCACAGGGGGCAAGAGACCCAGTACTTC.

This clonotype was observed at least ten times. V is TRBV5-1 and J is TRBJ2-3; no clear D gene. The CDR3 loop spans 13 amino acids. Trimming shortened V by 5 bases and J by 6 bases, and 13 bases separated the two germline ends. Germline CDR1 is SGHRS and CDR2 is YFSETQ. The CDR3 reads CASRFVVGDTQYF. The CDR3 bases are TGCGCCAGCAGGTTTGTGGTCGGCGATACGCAGTATTTT.

This rearrangement joins TRBV4-3 to TRBJ1-2, with D perhaps TRBD1 (5 bases). This CDR3 comprises 16 residues. The V end lost 0 bases, the J end lost 9 bases, and 20 bases lay between the germline ends. Looked up from germline, CDR1 is LGHNA and CDR2 is YSLEER. The CDR3 is CASSQDRRQWWRSYTF. The CDR3 DNA sequence: TGCGCCAGCAGCCAAGATCGGAGACAGTGGTGGAGGAGCTACACCTTC.

The chain combines TRBV6-1 with TRBJ2-4, with D possibly being TRBD2 (5 bases). The length of the CDR3 is 14 residues. Germline loops: CDR1 MNHNS, CDR2 SASEGT. The ends were cut back, 7 bases at V and 0 bases at J, with 10 bases in the middle. The CDR3 sequence is CASTWTLAKNIQYF. In DNA, the CDR3 is TGTGCCAGCACCTGGACTCTAGCCAAAAACATTCAGTACTTC.

The V and J genes are TRBV11-2 and TRBJ1-3, with D hard to call. Trimming shortened V by 5 bases and J by 3 bases, and 20 bases separated the two germline ends. The CDR3 is 17 residues long. The germline gives CDR1 SGHAT, CDR2 FQNNGV. The CDR3 protein is CASSTSGLPAGGNTIYF. The DNA of the CDR3 is TGTGCCAGCAGCACTTCCGGGCTCCCTGCGGGTGGAAACACCATATATTTT.